This T cell receptor (beta chain) derives from a study of beta chain features in type 1 diabetes. In its sample, this clone was seen a few times. Its antigen is undetermined. Isolated RNA was reverse transcribed in full, so expressed TCRB transcripts were sequenced. The repertoire was sequenced with immunoSEQ multiplex PCR; TCRdb's copy has only in-frame clones and lacks some. This table holds around 250,000 clones, over 65% found once. Broader study findings: A definitive answer on HLA type influencing TCRB rearrangement was not reached here.

On average, the one heparinised blood draw given by each donor was 90 to 150 mL. Sorted populations all exceeded 95% purity. Germline CDR1 and CDR2: SQVTM and ANQGSEA. J lost 3 bases, V lost 6 bases, and 15 bases had no gene match. The CDR3 extends over 16 amino acids. The chain combines TRBV29-1 with TRBJ2-7; 9 bases are a match to TRBD1. The TCR was taken from a man aged 25-40 years in good health. Specimen: naive CD4+ T cells from blood. CDR3 nucleotides: TGCAGCGTCCGGCCGGGACAGGGTAGAGAGGGCTACGAGCAGTACTTC. As protein: CSVRPGQGREGYEQYF.